This passage covers 13 T cell receptor beta chains from one sample sequenced in a study of metastatic and nonmetastatic thyroid tumors. TCRdb reanalyzed the PCR reads with MiXCR. The data contain some 83,000 clones, roughly an eighth of them singletons. No treatment had been given to any patient before thyroid surgery. Sample: tumor tissue. The source of these receptors is a female donor with papillary thyroid cancer or a benign thyroid nodule (not recorded which). Some clones in this sample may be carry-over from other donors' samples.

This clone came up many times. The J gene is TRBJ2-7, the V gene TRBV19; 14 bases match TRBD2. The CDR3 totals 17 residues. Losses at the gene ends were 4 bases for V and 3 bases for J; bases not matched to a gene: 8. The germline gives CDR1 LNHDA, CDR2 SQIVND (reference sequence). The CDR3 nucleotides are TGTGCCAGTAGTAGGGAGACTAGCGGGAGGGCCATCTACGAGCAGTACTTC. It encodes CASSRETSGRAIYEQYF. Together with reference TRBV19 and TRBJ2-7, the CDR3 gives the full variable domain: DGGITQSPKYLFRKEGQNVTLSCEQNLNHDAMYWYRQDPGQGLRLIYYSQIVNDFQKGDIAEGYSVSREKKESFPLTVTSAQKNPTAFYLCASSRETSGRAIYEQYFGPGTRLTVT.

This clone has at least ten counts. This chain links TRBV4-2 with TRBJ1-1; perhaps TRBD1 as D (6 bases). Germline lookup yields CDR1 LGHNA and CDR2 YNFKEQ. The V gene lost 3 bases and the J gene lost 3 bases, with 8 bases spanning the gap. The CDR3 loop spans 13 amino acids. As DNA, the CDR3 is TGTGCCAGCAGCCAGGGGGCTGACACTGAAGCTTTCTTT. Protein product: CASSQGADTEAFF.

This clone came up many times. This chain joins TRBV12-3 or TRBV12-4 and TRBJ2-1; no definite D call. Trimming shortened V by 2 bases and J by 5 bases, and 10 bases separated the two germline ends. This CDR3 has 14 amino acids. This CDR3 reads CASSLFRVNNEQFF. In nucleotides, the CDR3 is TGTGCCAGCAGTTTATTTCGGGTCAACAATGAGCAGTTCTTC.

Ten or more counts support this clone. The chain combines TRBV11-1 with TRBJ2-7, with 10 positions matching TRBD1. CDR3 length: 13 residues. Germline CDR1 SGHAT, CDR2 FQDESV (reference sequence). J lost 5 bases, V lost 3 bases, and 1 base had no gene match. In DNA, the CDR3 is TGTGCCAGCAGCTTGGACAGGGGGGACGAGCAGTACTTC. Residues: CASSLDRGDEQYF. Full variable domain (rest looked up from reference TRBV11-1 and TRBJ2-7): EAEVAQSPRYKITEKSQAVAFWCDPISGHATLYWYRQILGQGPELLVQFQDESVVDDSQLPKDRFSAERLKGVDSTLKIQPAELGDSAMYLCASSLDRGDEQYFGPGTRLTVT.

A remark on this clone: The junction and the germline gene differ at one end; a read error may be behind it. CDR3: CASSLFGFWTGTEAFF. The DNA for the CDR3 is TGTGCCAGCAGCTTATTCGGCTTCTGGACGGGCACTGAGGCTTTCTTT. The rearrangement uses TRBV7-6 and TRBJ1-1; D not certain. The length of the CDR3 is 16 residues. The germline CDR1 and CDR2 sequences are SGHVS and FNYEAQ.

This clone was picked up many times. This chain links TRBV20-1 with TRBJ2-7, with 7 bases aligning to TRBD2. The trim removed 5 bases at V and 5 bases at J, leaving 15 bases unmatched. From germline, CDR1 is DFQATT and CDR2 SNEGSKA (reference sequence). The CDR3 contains 15 residues. The CDR3 protein is CSASGRGEPKDEQYF. The CDR3 nucleotides are TGCAGTGCTTCCGGTCGGGGGGAGCCAAAGGACGAGCAGTACTTC.

At least ten counts were recorded for this clone. This chain uses TRBV14 with TRBJ1-2; D is unresolved. CDR1 and CDR2 (germline): SGHDN, FVKESK. The CDR3 is 12 amino acids. Trimming removed 10 bases from V and 2 bases from J, with 11 bases in between. The CDR3 region is CAISHRNYGYTF. Here the CDR3 DNA reads TGTGCCATTTCACATCGCAACTATGGCTACACCTTC.

This clone was seen many times. This chain joins TRBV27 and TRBJ1-2; no firm D call. Germline CDR1 and CDR2: MNHEY and SMNVEV (reference sequence). V was pared by 0 bases and J by 4 bases, with 12 bases between. The CDR3 covers 15 residues. CDR3 sequence: CASSLSPRPSYGYTF. In DNA, the CDR3 is TGTGCCAGCAGTTTATCTCCCAGACCGAGCTATGGCTACACCTTC.

Note on this clone: A read error is possible here, since a much larger clone lies one base away. V usage is TRBV9 and J usage is TRBJ2-4; D might be TRBD1 (6 bases). Germline V gene lookup returns CDR1 SGDLS and CDR2 YYNGEE. V lost 5 bases and J lost 1, with 13 bases in between. This CDR3 comprises 15 residues. CDR3 coding DNA: TGTGCCAGCAGACCTAGACAGGAGGCCAAAAACATTCAGTACTTC. Residues: CASRPRQEAKNIQYF. Combining the CDR3 with reference TRBV9 and TRBJ2-4 gives the whole variable domain DSGVTQTPKHLITATGQRVTLRCSPRSGDLSVYWYQQSLDQGLQFLIQYYNGEERAKGNILERFSAQQFPDLHSELNLSSLELGDSALYFCASRPRQEAKNIQYFGAGTRLSVL.

This clone was observed a few times. The junction shows a germline mismatch at one end, possibly a read error. The chain combines TRBV2 with TRBJ1-6; TRBD1 might be the D (5 bases). Germline V CDR1 and CDR2: SNHLY, FYNNEI. The CDR3 covers 15 residues. CDR3 region: CASSPRTGVNLPLHF. Here the CDR3 DNA reads TGTGCTAGCAGTCCGAGGACGGGGGTTAATTTACCCCTCCACTTT. Based on the CDR3 plus reference TRBV2 and TRBJ1-6, the full variable domain is EPEVTQTPSHQVTQMGQEVILRCVPISNHLYFYWYRQILGQKVEFLVSFYNNEISEKSEIFDDQFSVERPDGSNFTLKIRSTKLEDSAMYFCASSPRTGVNLPLHFGNGTRLTVT.

About this clone: Germline is not matched at one junction end, which may reflect a read error. The CDR3 loop is CASSPPGTKGDDQFF. The CDR3 bases are TGTGCCAGCTCACCACCGGGTACTAAGGGGGATGATCAGTTCTTC. The rearrangement links TRBV18 to TRBJ2-1; TRBD1 might be the D (6 bases). CDR3 length: 15 residues. Germline assignment: CDR1 KGHSH and CDR2 LQKENI.

This clone appeared a few times. Given a much more abundant clone one base away, this may be a read error. The rearrangement uses TRBV28 and TRBJ1-1; D unclear. CDR3 size: 11 residues. Germline V lookup: CDR1 MDHEN, CDR2 SYDVKM. The CDR3 sequence: CAGRLLTEAFF. The CDR3 DNA is TGTGCCGGCAGACTTCTCACTGAAGCTTTCTTT.

A remark on this clone: This may be a read error, as it is one base from a much larger clone. The chain uses TRBV19 and TRBJ1-1, with 10 positions matching TRBD1. The V and J ends lost 5 bases and 10 bases, in that order; junction bases with no gene match: 7. CDR1 LNHDA and CDR2 SQIVND come from the germline V gene (reference sequence). The CDR3 covers 13 residues. CDR3 DNA sequence: TGTGCCAGTAGTTGGGACAGGGGATCGGTAGCTTTCTTT. Its translation: CASSWDRGSVAFF.